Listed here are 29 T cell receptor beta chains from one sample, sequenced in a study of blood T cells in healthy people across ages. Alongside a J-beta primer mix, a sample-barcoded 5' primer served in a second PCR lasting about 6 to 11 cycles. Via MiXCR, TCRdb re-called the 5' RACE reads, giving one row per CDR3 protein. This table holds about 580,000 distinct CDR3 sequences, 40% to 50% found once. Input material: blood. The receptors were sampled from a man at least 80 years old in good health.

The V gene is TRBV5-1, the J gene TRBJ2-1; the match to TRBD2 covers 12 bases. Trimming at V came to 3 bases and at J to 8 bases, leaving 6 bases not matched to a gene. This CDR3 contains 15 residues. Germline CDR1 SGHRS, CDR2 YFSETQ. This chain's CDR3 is CASSSGLAGLDEQFF. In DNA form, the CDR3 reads TGCGCCAGCAGCTCCGGACTAGCGGGGCTAGATGAGCAGTTCTTC.

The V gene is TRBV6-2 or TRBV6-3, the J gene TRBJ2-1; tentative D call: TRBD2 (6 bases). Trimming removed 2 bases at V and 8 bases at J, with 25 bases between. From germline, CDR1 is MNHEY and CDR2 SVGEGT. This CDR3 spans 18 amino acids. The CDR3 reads CASSYTWEVGRMRDEQFF. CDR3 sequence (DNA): TGTGCCAGCAGTTACACCTGGGAGGTTGGGCGGATGCGGGATGAGCAGTTCTTC.

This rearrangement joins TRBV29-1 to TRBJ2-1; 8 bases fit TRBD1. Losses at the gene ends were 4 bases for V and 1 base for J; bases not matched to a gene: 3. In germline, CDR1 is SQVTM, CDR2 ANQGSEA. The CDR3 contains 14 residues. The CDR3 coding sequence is TGCAGCGTTGGACAGGGGTGGTCCTACAATGAGCAGTTCTTC. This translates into CSVGQGWSYNEQFF.

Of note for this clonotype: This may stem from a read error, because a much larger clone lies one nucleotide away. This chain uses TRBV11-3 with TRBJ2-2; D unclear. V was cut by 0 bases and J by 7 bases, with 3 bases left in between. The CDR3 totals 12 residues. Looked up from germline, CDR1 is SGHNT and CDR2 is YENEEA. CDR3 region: CASSLEVGELFF. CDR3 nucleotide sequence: TGTGCCAGCAGCTTAGAAGTCGGGGAGCTGTTTTTT. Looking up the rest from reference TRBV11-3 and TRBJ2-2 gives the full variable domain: EAGVVQSPRYKIIEKKQPVAFWCNPISGHNTLYWYLQNLGQGPELLIRYENEEAVDDSQLPKDRFSAERLKGVDSTLKIQPAELGDSAVYLCASSLEVGELFFGEGSRLTVL.

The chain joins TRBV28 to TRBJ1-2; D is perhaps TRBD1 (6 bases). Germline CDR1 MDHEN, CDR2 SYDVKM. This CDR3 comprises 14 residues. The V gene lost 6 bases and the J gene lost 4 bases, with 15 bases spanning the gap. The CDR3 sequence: CASSLTGQFYGYTF. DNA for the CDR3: TGTGCCAGCAGCTTAACAGGACAGTTCTATGGCTACACCTTC.

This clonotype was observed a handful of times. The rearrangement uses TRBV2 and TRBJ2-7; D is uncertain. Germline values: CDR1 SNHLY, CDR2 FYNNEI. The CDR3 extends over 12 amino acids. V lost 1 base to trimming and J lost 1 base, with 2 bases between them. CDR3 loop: CASSEESYEQYF. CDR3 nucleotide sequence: TGTGCCAGCAGTGAAGAGTCCTACGAGCAGTACTTC.

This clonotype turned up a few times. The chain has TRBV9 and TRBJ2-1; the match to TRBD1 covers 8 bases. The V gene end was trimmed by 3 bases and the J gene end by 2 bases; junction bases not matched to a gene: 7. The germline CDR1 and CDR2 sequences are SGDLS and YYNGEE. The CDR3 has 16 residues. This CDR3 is CASSEGDRTTYNEQFF. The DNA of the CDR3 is TGTGCCAGCAGCGAGGGGGACAGGACCACCTACAATGAGCAGTTCTTC.

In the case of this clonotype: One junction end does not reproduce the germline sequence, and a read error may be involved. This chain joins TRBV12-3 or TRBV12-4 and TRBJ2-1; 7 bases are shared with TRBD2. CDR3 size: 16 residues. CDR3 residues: CASSPNTGRSYKEQFF. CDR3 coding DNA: TGTGCCAGCAGTCCCAATACCGGGAGGTCCTACAAGGAGCAGTTCTTC.

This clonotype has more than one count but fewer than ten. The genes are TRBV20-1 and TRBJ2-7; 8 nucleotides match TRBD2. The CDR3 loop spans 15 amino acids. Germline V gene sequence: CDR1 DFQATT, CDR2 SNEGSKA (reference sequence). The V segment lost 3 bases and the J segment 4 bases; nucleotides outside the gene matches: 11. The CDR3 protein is CSASGSGGGLYEQYF. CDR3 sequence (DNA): TGCAGTGCTAGTGGGTCGGGCGGGGGGCTATACGAGCAGTACTTC.

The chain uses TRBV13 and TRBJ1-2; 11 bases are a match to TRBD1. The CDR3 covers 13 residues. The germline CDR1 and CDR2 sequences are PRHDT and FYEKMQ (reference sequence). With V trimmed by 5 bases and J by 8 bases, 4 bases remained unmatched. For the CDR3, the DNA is TGTGCCAGCAGCCTGGACAGGGGGCGGGGCTACACCTTC. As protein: CASSLDRGRGYTF.

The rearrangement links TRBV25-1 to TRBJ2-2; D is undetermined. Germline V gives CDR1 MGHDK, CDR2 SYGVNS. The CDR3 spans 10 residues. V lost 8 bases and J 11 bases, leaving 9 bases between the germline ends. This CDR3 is CASSGGELFF. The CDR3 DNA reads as TGTGCCAGCTCCGGTGGTGAGCTGTTTTTT.

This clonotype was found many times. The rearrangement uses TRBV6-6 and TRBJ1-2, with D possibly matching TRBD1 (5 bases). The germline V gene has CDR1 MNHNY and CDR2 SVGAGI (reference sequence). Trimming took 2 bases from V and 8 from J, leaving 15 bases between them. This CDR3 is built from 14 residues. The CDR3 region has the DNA TGTGCCAGCAGTTACGGGAGCGGGGGTCAAGGCTACACCTTC. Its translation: CASSYGSGGQGYTF.

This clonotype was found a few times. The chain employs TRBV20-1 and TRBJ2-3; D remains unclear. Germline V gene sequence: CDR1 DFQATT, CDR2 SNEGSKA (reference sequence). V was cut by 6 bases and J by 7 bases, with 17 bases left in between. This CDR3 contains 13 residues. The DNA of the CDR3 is TGCAGTGCCAACTCCATCGATCAGTATACGCAGTATTTT. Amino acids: CSANSIDQYTQYF.

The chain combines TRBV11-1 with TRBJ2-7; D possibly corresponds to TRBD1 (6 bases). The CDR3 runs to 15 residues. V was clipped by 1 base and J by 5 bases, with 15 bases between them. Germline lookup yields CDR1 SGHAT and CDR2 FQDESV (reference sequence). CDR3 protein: CASSLVGRGFDEQYF. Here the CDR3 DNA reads TGTGCCAGCAGCTTAGTGGGCAGGGGATTTGACGAGCAGTACTTC.

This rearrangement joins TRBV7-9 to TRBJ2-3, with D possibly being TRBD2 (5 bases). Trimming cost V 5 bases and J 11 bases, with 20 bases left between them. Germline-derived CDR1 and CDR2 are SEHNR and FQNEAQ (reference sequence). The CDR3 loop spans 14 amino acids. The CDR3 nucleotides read TGTGCCAGCAGCAGTCCCCGGGGTGGTGAGGTGCAGTATTTT. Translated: CASSSPRGGEVQYF.

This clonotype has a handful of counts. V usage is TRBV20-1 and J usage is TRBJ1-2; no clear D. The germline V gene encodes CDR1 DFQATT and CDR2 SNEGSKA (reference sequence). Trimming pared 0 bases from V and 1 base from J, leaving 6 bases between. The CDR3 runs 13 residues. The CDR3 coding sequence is TGCAGTGCTAGAGATGGGGATAACTATGGCTACACCTTC. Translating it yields CSARDGDNYGYTF.

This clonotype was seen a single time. The CDR3 spells CSASSTGVRTDTQYF. The DNA of the CDR3 is TGCAGTGCTAGTAGCACAGGGGTCCGCACAGATACGCAGTATTTT. The genes are TRBV20-1 and TRBJ2-3, with TRBD1 matching over 7 bases. Germline V CDR1 and CDR2: DFQATT, SNEGSKA (reference sequence). The CDR3 is made up of 15 amino acids. After removal of 3 bases from V and 1 base from J, the junction contained 7 bases not matched to a gene.

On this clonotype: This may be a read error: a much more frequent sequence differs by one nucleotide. This CDR3 is CASSVGAGANVLTF. CDR3 sequence (DNA): TGTGCCAGCAGTGTAGGAGCTGGGGCCAACGTCCTGACTTTC. This chain joins TRBV27 and TRBJ2-6; no definite D call. Trimming left V 5 bases short and J 2 bases short, with 7 bases between. This CDR3 has 14 amino acids. The germline V gene has CDR1 MNHEY and CDR2 SMNVEV (reference sequence).

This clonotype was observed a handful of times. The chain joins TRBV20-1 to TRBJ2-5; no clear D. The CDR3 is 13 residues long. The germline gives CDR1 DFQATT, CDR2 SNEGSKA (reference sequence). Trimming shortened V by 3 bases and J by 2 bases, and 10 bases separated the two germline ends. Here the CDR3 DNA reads TGCAGTGCTAGTCCCGGCAGGCAAGAGACCCAGTACTTC. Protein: CSASPGRQETQYF.

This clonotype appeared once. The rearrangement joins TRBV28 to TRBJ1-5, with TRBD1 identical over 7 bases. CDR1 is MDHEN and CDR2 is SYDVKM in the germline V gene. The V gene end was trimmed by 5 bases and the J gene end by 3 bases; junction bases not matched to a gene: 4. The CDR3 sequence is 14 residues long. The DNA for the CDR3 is TGTGCCAGCAGTGTGACAGGGTACAATCAGCCCCAGCATTTT. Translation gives CASSVTGYNQPQHF.

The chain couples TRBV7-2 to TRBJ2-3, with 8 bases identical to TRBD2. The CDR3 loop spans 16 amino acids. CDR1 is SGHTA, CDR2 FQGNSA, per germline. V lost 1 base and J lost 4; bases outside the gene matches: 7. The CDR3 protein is CASSLGAGVEADTQYF. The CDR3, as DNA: TGTGCCAGCAGCTTAGGAGCGGGAGTCGAGGCAGATACGCAGTATTTT. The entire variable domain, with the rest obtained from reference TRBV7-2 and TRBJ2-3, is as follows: GAGVSQSPSNKVTEKGKDVELRCDPISGHTALYWYRQSLGQGLEFLIYFQGNSAPDKSGLPSDRFSAERTGGSVSTLTIQRTQQEDSAVYLCASSLGAGVEADTQYFGPGTRLTVL.

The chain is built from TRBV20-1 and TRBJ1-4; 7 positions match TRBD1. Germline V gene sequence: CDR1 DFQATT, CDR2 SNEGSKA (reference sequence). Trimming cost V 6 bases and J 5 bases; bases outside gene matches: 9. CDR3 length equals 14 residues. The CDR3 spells CSASPGQSNEKLFF. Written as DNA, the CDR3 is TGCAGTGCATCGCCGGGACAGTCAAATGAAAAACTGTTTTTT.

The DNA for the CDR3 is TGTGCCAGCAGTTACAATATGAAGGGGACTGCCTATGGCTACACCTTC. Translating gives CASSYNMKGTAYGYTF. The rearrangement uses TRBV6-6 and TRBJ1-2, with D perhaps TRBD1 (5 bases). Trimming pared 2 bases from V and 4 bases from J, leaving 17 bases between. The CDR3 runs to 16 residues. CDR1 and CDR2 (germline): MNHNY, SVGAGI (reference sequence).

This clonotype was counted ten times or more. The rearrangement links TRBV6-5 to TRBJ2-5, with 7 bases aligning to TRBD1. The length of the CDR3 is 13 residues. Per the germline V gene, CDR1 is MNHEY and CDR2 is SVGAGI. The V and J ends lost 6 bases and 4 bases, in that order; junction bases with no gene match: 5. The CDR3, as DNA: TGTGCCAGCAGGGCGACAGGGATAGAGACCCAGTACTTC. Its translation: CASRATGIETQYF.

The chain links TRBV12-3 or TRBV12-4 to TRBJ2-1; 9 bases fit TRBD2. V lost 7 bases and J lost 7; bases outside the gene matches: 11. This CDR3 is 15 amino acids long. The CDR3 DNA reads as TGTGCCAGCATCCCGAGTGCGGGAGGGCGAAATGAGCAGTTCTTC. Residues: CASIPSAGGRNEQFF.

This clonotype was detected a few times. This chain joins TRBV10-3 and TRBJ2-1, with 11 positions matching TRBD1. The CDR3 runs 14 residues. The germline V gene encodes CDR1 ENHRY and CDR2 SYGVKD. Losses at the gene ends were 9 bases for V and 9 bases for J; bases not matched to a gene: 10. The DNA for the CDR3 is TGTGCCATGGGGAGGACAGGGGGCCGGGGTGAGCAGTTCTTC. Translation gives CAMGRTGGRGEQFF.

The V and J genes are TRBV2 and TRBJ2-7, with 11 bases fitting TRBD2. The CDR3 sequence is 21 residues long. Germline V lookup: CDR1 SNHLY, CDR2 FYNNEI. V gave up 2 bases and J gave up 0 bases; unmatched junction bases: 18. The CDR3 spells CASSELYPGTSGPRSSYEQYF. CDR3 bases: TGTGCCAGCAGTGAATTGTACCCCGGGACTAGCGGTCCCCGAAGCTCCTACGAGCAGTACTTC.

CDR3: CASSLRVDVGTQYF. The CDR3 DNA sequence: TGTGCCAGCAGCTTACGGGTTGATGTAGGGACCCAGTACTTC. V gene TRBV7-9 combines with J gene TRBJ2-5, with D hard to call. CDR1 is SEHNR, CDR2 FQNEAQ, per germline (reference sequence). The V end lost 2 bases, the J end lost 7 bases, and 14 bases lay between the germline ends. The CDR3 sequence is 14 residues long.

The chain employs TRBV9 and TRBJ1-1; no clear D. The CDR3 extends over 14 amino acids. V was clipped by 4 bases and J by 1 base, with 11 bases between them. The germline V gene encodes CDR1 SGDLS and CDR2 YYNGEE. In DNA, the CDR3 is TGTGCCAGCAGCCCTGGACGGAGGAACACTGAAGCTTTCTTT. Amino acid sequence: CASSPGRRNTEAFF.